This record concerns one T cell receptor beta chain sequence. These data belong to a study of blood T cell repertoires in COVID-19. Study background: From T cells, B-cell-depleted T cells, or PBMCs came the material, which was cDNA or gDNA.

In the authors' methods: How many nucleated cells were present was estimated from reference gene primer amplification. Repertoires were generated with immunoSEQ multiplex PCR, while TCRdb's copy carries only in-frame clones and drops some. V, J and clone size are those of that table, while D and trimming were read from the DNA. The sample lists about 130,000 clones, about 85% occurring once. Trimming removed 0 bases at V and 5 bases at J, with 18 bases between. CDR1 and CDR2 (germline): SGDLS, YYNGEE. CDR3 size: 17 residues. The source is an elderly woman with COVID-19, enrolled during active disease. The sample comprised peripheral blood. V and J are TRBV9 and TRBJ2-1, with D tentatively TRBD2 (5 bases). The CDR3 spells CASSVGGHEQRNNEQFF. The CDR3 DNA is TGTGCCAGCAGCGTAGGCGGGCATGAACAGCGGAACAATGAGCAGTTCTTC.